This T cell receptor beta chain appears in the sequencing data of a study of blood T cell repertoires in COVID-19. In the original analysis: Reference gene primer amplification gave nucleated cell count estimates. Only in-frame clones appear in the TCRdb table, and some are missing; sequencing was by immunoSEQ multiplex PCR. Clone size and the V and J calls come from that table; the DNA yielded D and trimming. Seen here are fewer than 350,000 clones, roughly 85% observed once, and the top ten hold under 3%. Trimming cost V 2 bases and J 3 bases, with 8 bases left between them. The CDR3 consists of 14 residues. The germline CDR1 and CDR2 sequences are LGHDT and YNNKEL (reference sequence). Across fewer than 25 US areas, participants ranged in age from 18 to 89 years. Cohort 3 recovery required two negative PCRs, clearance, or symptom resolution.

The chain has TRBV3-1 (or the pseudogene TRBV3-2) and TRBJ2-4; D might be TRBD2 (6 bases). The receptor's source is a woman aged 50 to 60 who had recovered from COVID-19. The sequencing input was PBMCs or T cells enriched from blood (not recorded which). CDR3 residues: CASSQTGSKNIQYF. Written as DNA, the CDR3 is TGTGCCAGCAGCCAAACCGGGAGCAAAAACATTCAGTACTTC.